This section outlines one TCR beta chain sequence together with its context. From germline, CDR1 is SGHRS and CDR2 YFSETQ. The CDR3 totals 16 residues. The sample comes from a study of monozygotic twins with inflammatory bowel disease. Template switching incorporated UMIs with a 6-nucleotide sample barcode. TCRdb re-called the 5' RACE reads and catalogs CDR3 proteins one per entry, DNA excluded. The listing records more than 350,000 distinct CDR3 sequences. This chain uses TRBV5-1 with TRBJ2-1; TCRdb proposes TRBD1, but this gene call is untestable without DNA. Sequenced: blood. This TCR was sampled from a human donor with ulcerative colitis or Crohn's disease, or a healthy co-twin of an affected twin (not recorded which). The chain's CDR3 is CASSWFRVDLNNEQFF.